The 15 T cell receptor beta chains in this list originate from one sample, sequenced in a study of blood T cell repertoires in COVID-19. The method was immunoSEQ multiplex PCR; TCRdb's version includes in-frame clones alone and lacks a portion of them. The table records 270,000 or so clones, approximately 88% of them present only once. The material sequenced was peripheral blood. All receptors derive from a human donor with COVID-19, enrolled during active disease. The donor label of this sample is uncertain.

The chain recombines TRBV7-2 with TRBJ1-1, with a weak D call TRBD1 (5 bases). V lost 5 bases to trimming and J lost 6 bases, with 22 bases between them. The CDR3 loop spans 16 amino acids. The germline V gene has CDR1 SGHTA and CDR2 FQGNSA. The CDR3 nucleotides read TGTGCCAGCAGCGCCCCGGGTGGGGCCCCCCGTTCTGAAGCTTTCTTT. The encoded protein is CASSAPGGAPRSEAFF.

The V and J genes are TRBV3-1 (or the pseudogene TRBV3-2) and TRBJ2-4; no reliable D call. The length of the CDR3 is 14 residues. The germline V gene encodes CDR1 LGHDT and CDR2 YNNKEL (reference sequence). Trimming took 0 bases from V and 8 from J, leaving 11 bases between them. DNA for the CDR3: TGTGCCAGCAGCCAAGATACCGTGGCAGACATTCAGTACTTC. Residues: CASSQDTVADIQYF.

V is TRBV13 and J is TRBJ2-1, with D maybe TRBD2 (5 bases). The V and J ends lost 2 bases and 4 bases respectively, with 12 bases between them. This CDR3 spans 15 amino acids. CDR1 is PRHDT, CDR2 FYEKMQ, per germline (reference sequence). The chain's CDR3 is CASSLRGPIYNEQFF. CDR3 coding DNA: TGTGCCAGCAGCTTACGCGGGCCCATATACAATGAGCAGTTCTTC.

This chain links TRBV10-3 with TRBJ1-5; D not certain. Looked up from germline, CDR1 is ENHRY and CDR2 is SYGVKD. Trimming removed 9 bases at V and 5 bases at J, with 14 bases between. CDR3 size: 13 residues. The CDR3 region is CAIRVQRDQPQHF. CDR3 in DNA: TGTGCCATACGGGTTCAGCGGGATCAGCCCCAGCATTTT.

The V and J genes are TRBV5-1 and TRBJ1-1; D may be TRBD1 (5 bases). The CDR3 consists of 13 residues. The germline V and J ends were trimmed by 8 bases and 0 bases, with 11 bases remaining between them. Germline CDR1 is SGHRS and CDR2 is YFSETQ. The CDR3 region is CASSQEMNTEAFF. The CDR3 region has the DNA TGCGCCAGTTCACAGGAAATGAACACTGAAGCTTTCTTT.

This rearrangement joins TRBV5-1 to TRBJ1-1, with TRBD1 matching 8 bases. Germline V gene data show CDR1 as SGHRS and CDR2 as YFSETQ. V lost 3 bases and J lost 4; bases outside the gene matches: 8. The CDR3 is 15 amino acids. The CDR3 coding sequence is TGCGCCAGCAGCTCAGGACAGGGTAGGTCCACTGAAGCTTTCTTT. Protein: CASSSGQGRSTEAFF.

The chain joins TRBV3-1 (or the pseudogene TRBV3-2) to TRBJ1-6, with 7 positions matching TRBD1. The CDR3 runs to 14 residues. The germline gives CDR1 LGHDT, CDR2 YNNKEL (reference sequence). Unmatched junction bases numbered 6, after V lost 4 bases and J lost 9 bases. The CDR3 DNA follows: TGTGCCAGCAGCCTTGCCGACAGGGCTTCACCCCTCCACTTT. Its translation is CASSLADRASPLHF.

Only one count was recorded for this clone. This rearrangement joins TRBV30 to TRBJ2-3; 10 bases line up with TRBD2. Germline CDR1 is GTSNPN and CDR2 is SVGIG (reference sequence). CDR3 length equals 15 residues. The junction had 2 bases not matched to a gene; V was cut back by 1 base and J by 1 base. The CDR3 DNA sequence: TGTGCCTGGAGTGCTAGCGGGAGTGGCACAGATACGCAGTATTTT. This encodes CAWSASGSGTDTQYF.

The chain carries TRBV5-1 and TRBJ2-7, with D possibly TRBD2 on 6 matching bases. Germline CDR1 reads SGHRS; CDR2 reads YFSETQ. V was trimmed by 0 bases and J by 3 bases, leaving 19 bases between them. The length of the CDR3 is 17 residues. CDR3 sequence: CASSLGISPGVGYEQYF. CDR3 in DNA: TGCGCCAGCAGCTTGGGGATTAGCCCGGGGGTGGGCTACGAGCAGTACTTC.

The chain joins TRBV19 to TRBJ2-7; weak D call: TRBD1 (5 bases). The V and J ends lost 4 bases and 1 base respectively, with 14 bases between them. This CDR3 comprises 15 residues. Germline CDR1 and CDR2: LNHDA and SQIVND (reference sequence). CDR3 coding DNA: TGTGCCAGTAGTAACCAGGGCCTCTCTTCCTACGAGCAGTACTTC. Its protein product is CASSNQGLSSYEQYF.

This rearrangement joins TRBV6-5 to TRBJ1-5, with D unclear. The CDR3 totals 13 residues. Germline CDR1 is MNHEY and CDR2 is SVGAGI. Trimming pared 1 base from V and 4 bases from J, leaving 5 bases between. The CDR3 spells CASSYWQNQPQHF. CDR3 nucleotide sequence: TGTGCCAGCAGTTACTGGCAGAATCAGCCCCAGCATTTT.

The chain is built from TRBV27 and TRBJ1-5; weak D call: TRBD1 (5 bases). The V gene's germline CDR1 is MNHEY and CDR2 SMNVEV (reference sequence). V was clipped by 11 bases and J by 5 bases, with 16 bases between them. The CDR3 has 13 residues. The CDR3 bases are TGTGCCGCGTGTCAGGGAAAGGATCAGCCCCAGCATTTT. Amino acids: CAACQGKDQPQHF.

CDR3 nucleotide sequence: TGTGCCAGCAGTTACTTCGGGACAGGGAGTACCAATCAGCCCCAGCATTTT. Its translation is CASSYFGTGSTNQPQHF. The rearrangement links TRBV6-2 or TRBV6-3 to TRBJ1-5; 9 nucleotides match TRBD1. V was pared by 1 base and J by 3 bases, with 7 bases of the junction left unmatched. The CDR3 runs 17 residues. The germline gives CDR1 MNHEY, CDR2 SVGEGT.

The chain joins TRBV5-5 to TRBJ2-7; 9 bases match TRBD1. The V segment lost 1 base and the J segment 4 bases; nucleotides outside the gene matches: 9. CDR3 length equals 16 residues. CDR1 is SGHKS, CDR2 YYEKEE, per germline (reference sequence). The DNA for the CDR3 is TGTGCCAGCAGCTTGACCGGGACAGGGTCACCGTACGAGCAGTACTTC. Translated, it gives CASSLTGTGSPYEQYF.

This clone was recorded at least ten times. The CDR3 DNA is TGTGCCAGCAGACGATACAGGGCGGGCACTGAAGCTTTCTTT. This encodes CASRRYRAGTEAFF. The chain carries TRBV2 and TRBJ1-1; TRBD1 is a possible D gene (6 bases). The CDR3 has 14 amino acids. The ends were cut back, 6 bases at V and 4 bases at J, with 15 bases in the middle. CDR1 and CDR2 from the germline V gene are SNHLY and FYNNEI.